This is a list of T cell receptor beta chains from one sample in a study of cytomegalovirus exposure and HLA in healthy donors. The method was immunoSEQ multiplex PCR; TCRdb's version includes in-frame clones alone and lacks a portion of them. In the table there are roughly 100,000 clones, more than 60% of which are singletons. The sequenced sample was PBMCs. The receptors originated from a man aged 60 to 69 in good health and CMV-seronegative. Each CDR3 is given with its conserved first and last residue. Fields, in order: CDR3 DNA, CDR3 protein, J gene, V gene, clone size, D gene. The D gene is left open where the match is weak. Rows give clone size only sometimes, using once, few, many, or a class for an expanded clone.

DNA: TGCGCCAGCAGGTTAGGGAGGCAGTCAGCTAACTATGGCTACACCTTC
CDR3: CASRLGRQSANYGYTF
J: TRBJ1-2
V: TRBV5-1
size: .
D: .

DNA: TGTGCCAGTAATCCCGGCGGGTTTGAAACCTATGGCTACACCTTC
CDR3: CASNPGGFETYGYTF
J: TRBJ1-2
V: TRBV19
size: .
D: .

DNA: TGTGCCAGCAGCTCATGGACAGGGATCCGAGAGACCCAGTACTTC
CDR3: CASSSWTGIRETQYF
J: TRBJ2-5
V: TRBV7-8
size: few
D: TRBD1

DNA: TGTGCCAGCAGTGAAAATAGCGAGACCCAGTACTTC
CDR3: CASSENSETQYF
J: TRBJ2-5
V: TRBV25-1
size: .
D: .

DNA: TGCAGCGTCCGGGAATTTTCTGGAAACACCATATATTTT
CDR3: CSVREFSGNTIYF
J: TRBJ1-3
V: TRBV29-1
size: .
D: .

DNA: TGTGCCAGTTCCGGGACTAGCGAATCTGAGCAGTTCTTC
CDR3: CASSGTSESEQFF
J: TRBJ2-1
V: TRBV6-1
size: many
D: TRBD2

DNA: TGTGCCAGCACCCTTGCTAGCGGGGGGCACAATGAGCAGTTCTTC
CDR3: CASTLASGGHNEQFF
J: TRBJ2-1
V: TRBV6-6
size: .
D: TRBD2

DNA: TGCGCCAGCAGCTTGGAAGTGACTAGCGCCGGGAGGACCCAGTACTTC
CDR3: CASSLEVTSAGRTQYF
J: TRBJ2-5
V: TRBV5-1
size: .
D: TRBD2

DNA: TGTGCCAGCAGCTCCCCCGGGAAACACTTTGGCTACACCTTC
CDR3: CASSSPGKHFGYTF
J: TRBJ1-2
V: TRBV7-9
size: few
D: .

DNA: TGTGCCAGCAGCTACACTAGCGGTGGAACAGATACGCAGTATTTT
CDR3: CASSYTSGGTDTQYF
J: TRBJ2-3
V: TRBV7-2
size: few
D: TRBD2

DNA: TGTGCCAGCAGCATACTGACAGATAACTATGGCTACACCTTC
CDR3: CASSILTDNYGYTF
J: TRBJ1-2
V: TRBV7-9
size: .
D: .